This T cell receptor (beta chain) is from a study of T cells in Graves' hyperthyroidism and ophthalmopathy. Regions amplified from RNA transcripts were the TCR beta CDR3 regions. Initially, a first-round RT-PCR of the TCR CDR3 employed the HTBI primer set. TCRdb itself ran the multiplex PCR reads through MiXCR, one entry per CDR3 protein. The data show 350,000 to 400,000 distinct CDR3 sequences, less than 20% seen once. Ten or more counts support this clonotype. This CDR3 is built from 13 residues. Trimming left V 0 bases short and J 9 bases short, with 6 bases between. The germline V gene encodes CDR1 MNHEY and CDR2 SVGAGI.

What was sequenced was blood. This TCR was sampled from a man younger than 30 with Graves' ophthalmopathy. J is TRBJ1-6 and V is TRBV6-5; D is unclear. CDR3 region: CASSYSGSSPLHF. The CDR3 nucleotides read TGTGCCAGCAGTTACTCGGGAAGTTCACCCCTCCACTTT.